This entry features one T cell receptor beta chain sequence. The germline gives CDR1 MRHNA, CDR2 SNTAGT. The CDR3 loop spans 11 amino acids. The data belong to a study of cytomegalovirus exposure and HLA in healthy donors. PCR amplification relied on 60 Vbeta primers (plus 13 Jbeta primers). TCRdb's copy holds only in-frame clones and misses some; the assay was immunoSEQ multiplex PCR. The sample carries around 150,000 clones, 76% recorded once. The clonotype comes from a female donor in good health and CMV-seropositive. J is TRBJ1-1 and V is TRBV6-4; D is unclear. The sequencing input was PBMCs. Here the CDR3 reads CDAPEDTEAFF. CDR3 sequence (DNA): TGTGACGCCCCCGAGGACACTGAAGCTTTCTTT.